Sequencing of this T cell receptor beta chain was carried out in a study of molecular identifiers for immune sequencing clone quantification. Background on the study: Naive CD8 cell RNA, from 20,000 or 100,000 cells, was split five ways in replicates, with four sequenced. Study-level findings and limits: For effector cells, clones above 20 RNA copies held over 98% of molecules; for naive cells, under 1%.

This clonotype was counted ten times or more. Its antigen is as yet unknown. Sorted naive CD8 T cells were those defined as CD8+CD4-CCR7+CD45RA+. TCRdb re-analysed the PCR reads in MiXCR, keeping a single row per CDR3 protein. In the table there are a few hundred thousand distinct CDR3 sequences, about a fifth of which are singletons. Trimming removed 8 bases from V and 2 bases from J, with 18 bases in between. CDR1 is MNHNS, CDR2 SASEGT, per germline. The CDR3 has 16 amino acids. The chain is built from TRBV6-1 and TRBJ1-4, with D hard to call. The specimen sequenced was naive CD8+ T cells from blood, with Jurkat cell RNA spiked in. Subset here: FACS-sorted CD8+CD4-CCR7+CD45RA+ naive T cells. This TCR was sampled from a human donor in good health. Some libraries in this study had Jurkat cell RNA spiked in. CDR3 in amino acids: CASRYRGSWTNEKLFF. Here the CDR3 DNA reads TGTGCCAGCCGCTATCGAGGGTCCTGGACTAATGAAAAACTGTTTTTT.